Following are 2 T cell receptor beta chains from one sample sequenced in a study of STAT5B mutations in CD4+ large granular lymphocyte leukemia (dated by TCRdb to the early 2020s). The library was generated by the immunoSEQ multiplex PCR assay. TCRdb retrieved this table from immuneACCESS and kept in-frame rearrangements only. Not all clones are present; in checked studies, unresolved V genes account for under half, and no reason is known for the remainder. This sample has approximately 32,000 clones in its table, and roughly 65% of those were observed once. The leading ten clones occupy about 3% of the sample. Sequenced material: CD4+ T cells from blood buffy coats. Receptor source: a human donor in good health.

The chain joins TRBV4-1 to TRBJ1-1; perhaps TRBD1 as D (5 bases). CDR3 length equals 16 residues. Germline V gene lookup returns CDR1 MGHRA and CDR2 YSYEKL. Trimming removed 3 bases from V and 3 bases from J, with 17 bases in between. The CDR3 DNA sequence: TGCGCCAGCAGCCAGGCTCGTCAAAGGGGTGACACTGAAGCTTTCTTT. It yields the protein CASSQARQRGDTEAFF.

The V call is TRBV29-1, the J call TRBJ2-2, with D possibly TRBD1 on 8 matching bases. Deletions cut 7 bases from V and 8 bases from J, with 26 bases between. Per germline, CDR1 SQVTM and CDR2 ANQGSEA. The CDR3 is 16 residues long. The CDR3 coding sequence is TGCAGCGCAGGAGGACAGGGAGGGTCATTGGGTGGGGAGCTGTTTTTT. Translating gives CSAGGQGGSLGGELFF.